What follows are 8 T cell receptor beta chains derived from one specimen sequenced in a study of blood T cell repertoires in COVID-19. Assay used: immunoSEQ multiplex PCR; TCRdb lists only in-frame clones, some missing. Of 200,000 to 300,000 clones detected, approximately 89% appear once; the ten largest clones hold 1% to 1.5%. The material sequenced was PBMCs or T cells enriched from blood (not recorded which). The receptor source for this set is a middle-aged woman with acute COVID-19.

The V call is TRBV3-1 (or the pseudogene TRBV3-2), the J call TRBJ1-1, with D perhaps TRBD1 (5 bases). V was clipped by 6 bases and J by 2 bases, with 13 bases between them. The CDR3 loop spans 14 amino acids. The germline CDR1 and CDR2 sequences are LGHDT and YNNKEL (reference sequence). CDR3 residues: CASSHADRNTEAFF. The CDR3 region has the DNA TGTGCCAGCAGTCATGCCGACAGAAACACTGAAGCTTTCTTT.

CDR3 in DNA: TGTGCCAGCAGCTTGGGACAGGGGTTAGTTAGCAATCAGCCCCAGCATTTT. Its translation is CASSLGQGLVSNQPQHF. The rearrangement uses TRBV5-8 and TRBJ1-5; 8 bases agree with TRBD1. After removal of 0 bases from V and 0 bases from J, the junction contained 5 bases not matched to a gene. Germline V gene sequence: CDR1 SGHTS, CDR2 YDEGEE. This CDR3 region has 17 residues. Supplemented by reference TRBV5-8 and TRBJ1-5, the full variable domain reads EAGVTQSPTHLIKTRGQQATLRCSPISGHTSVYWYQQALGLGLQFLLWYDEGEERNRGNFPPRFSGRQFPNYSSELNVNALELEDSALYLCASSLGQGLVSNQPQHFGDGTRLSIL.

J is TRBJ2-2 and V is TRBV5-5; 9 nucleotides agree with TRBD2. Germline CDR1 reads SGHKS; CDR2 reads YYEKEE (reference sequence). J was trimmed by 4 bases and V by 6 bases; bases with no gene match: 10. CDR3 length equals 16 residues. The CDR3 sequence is CASTLDSGSRTGELFF. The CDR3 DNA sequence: TGTGCCAGCACCCTAGATAGCGGGAGTCGCACCGGGGAGCTGTTTTTT.

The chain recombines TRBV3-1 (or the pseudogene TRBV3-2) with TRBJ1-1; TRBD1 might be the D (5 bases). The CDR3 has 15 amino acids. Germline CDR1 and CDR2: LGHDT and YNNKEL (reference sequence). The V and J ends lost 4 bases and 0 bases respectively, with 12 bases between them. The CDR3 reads CASSPNPTVNTEAFF. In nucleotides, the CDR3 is TGTGCCAGCAGCCCTAACCCGACAGTGAACACTGAAGCTTTCTTT.

CDR3 bases: TGTGCCAGCAGCCAATTTGGTATGGTGGCGGGAGAGGTAGATACGCAGTATTTT. Amino acid sequence: CASSQFGMVAGEVDTQYF. The chain joins TRBV3-1 (or the pseudogene TRBV3-2) to TRBJ2-3, with 7 positions matching TRBD2. The germline V gene encodes CDR1 LGHDT and CDR2 YNNKEL (reference sequence). This CDR3 is built from 18 residues. V was clipped by 2 bases and J by 5 bases; unmatched bases: 16.

CDR3 amino acids: CAWSVPGGDTEAFF. DNA of the CDR3: TGTGCCTGGAGTGTCCCCGGGGGTGACACTGAAGCTTTCTTT. The rearrangement links TRBV30 to TRBJ1-1, with TRBD1 as a possible D gene (5 bases). V lost 0 bases and J 3 bases, leaving 11 bases between the germline ends. This CDR3 comprises 14 residues. The germline V gene has CDR1 GTSNPN and CDR2 SVGIG (reference sequence).

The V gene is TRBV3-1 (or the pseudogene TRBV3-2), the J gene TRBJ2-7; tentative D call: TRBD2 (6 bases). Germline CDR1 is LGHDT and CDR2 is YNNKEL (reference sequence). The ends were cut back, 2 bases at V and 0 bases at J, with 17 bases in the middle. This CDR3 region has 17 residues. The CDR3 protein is CASSQTPGLPISYEQYF. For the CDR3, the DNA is TGTGCCAGCAGCCAAACACCGGGACTGCCCATCTCCTACGAGCAGTACTTC.

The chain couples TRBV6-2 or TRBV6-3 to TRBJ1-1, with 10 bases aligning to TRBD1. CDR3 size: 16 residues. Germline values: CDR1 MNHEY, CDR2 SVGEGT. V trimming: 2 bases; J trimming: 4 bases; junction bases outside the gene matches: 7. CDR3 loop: CASSYPGTGVSTEAFF. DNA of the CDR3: TGTGCCAGCAGTTACCCCGGGACAGGGGTAAGCACTGAAGCTTTCTTT.